These 20 T cell receptor beta chains were all obtained from the same sample, sequenced in a study of cytomegalovirus exposure and HLA in healthy donors. Data came from immunoSEQ multiplex PCR; TCRdb stores just in-frame clones and leaves some out. Here the sample spans about 98,000 clones, around 88% being singletons. The sequencing input was PBMCs. The receptor source for this set is a woman in her 30s in good health and CMV-seronegative.

This clone was recorded only once. The chain joins TRBV11-3 to TRBJ2-7; D is possibly TRBD2 (6 bases). Trimming stripped 2 bases from V and 0 bases from J, with 11 bases between. The CDR3 is 15 amino acids. In germline, CDR1 is SGHNT, CDR2 YENEEA. In DNA form, the CDR3 reads TGTGCCAGCAGCTTAAGTAGCGGAGGCTCCTACGAGCAGTACTTC. Its translation: CASSLSSGGSYEQYF.

The chain uses TRBV6-1 and TRBJ1-1, with D tentatively TRBD1 (6 bases). V was clipped by 1 base and J by 0 bases, with 12 bases between them. CDR1 and CDR2 from the germline V gene are MNHNS and SASEGT. This CDR3 is built from 16 residues. The CDR3 DNA reads TGTGCCAGCAGTGAAGGGACAGATGTGATGAACACTGAAGCTTTCTTT. Translated: CASSEGTDVMNTEAFF.

The J gene is TRBJ2-3, the V gene TRBV6-1, with TRBD1 identical over 7 bases. CDR3 length: 15 amino acids. CDR1 MNHNS and CDR2 SASEGT come from the germline V gene. V gave up 4 bases and J gave up 4 bases; unmatched junction bases: 8. The CDR3 here is CASSVTGVPPDTQYF. The CDR3 DNA is TGTGCCAGCAGTGTCACAGGGGTCCCTCCAGATACGCAGTATTTT.

The gene calls are TRBV28 and TRBJ2-7; TRBD2 matches 9 bases. CDR3 length equals 15 residues. Germline loops: CDR1 MDHEN, CDR2 SYDVKM. The junction had 17 bases not matched to a gene; V was cut back by 5 bases and J by 12 bases. The CDR3 spells CASSPATGIAGVTYF. The CDR3 DNA reads TGTGCCAGCAGTCCAGCAACAGGAATAGCGGGAGTCACGTACTTC. Full variable domain (rest looked up from reference TRBV28 and TRBJ2-7): DVKVTQSSRYLVKRTGEKVFLECVQDMDHENMFWYRQDPGLGLRLIYFSYDVKMKEKGDIPEGYSVSREKKERFSLILESASTNQTSMYLCASSPATGIAGVTYFGPGTRLTVT.

This chain links TRBV6-5 with TRBJ2-2, with D possibly being TRBD2 (5 bases). Trimming removed 4 bases at V and 5 bases at J, with 14 bases between. Germline-derived CDR1 and CDR2 are MNHEY and SVGAGI. The CDR3 sequence is 15 residues long. The CDR3 here is CASSFIDPGTGELFF. Written as DNA, the CDR3 is TGTGCCAGCAGTTTTATTGACCCGGGAACCGGGGAGCTGTTTTTT.

The chain recombines TRBV5-1 with TRBJ1-3, with D possibly being TRBD1 (5 bases). Germline CDR1 is SGHRS and CDR2 is YFSETQ. This CDR3 comprises 13 residues. V lost 2 bases and J 4 bases, leaving 7 bases between the germline ends. The CDR3 nucleotides read TGCGCCAGCAGCTTAGACAGAGGAAACACCATATATTTT. Encoded protein: CASSLDRGNTIYF.

This chain links TRBV11-3 with TRBJ1-1; D not resolved. Germline V gene data show CDR1 as SGHNT and CDR2 as YENEEA. The V gene lost 1 base and the J gene lost 1 base, with 7 bases spanning the gap. CDR3 length equals 14 residues. CDR3 coding DNA: TGTGCCAGCAGCTTAGGCGCCTCGAACACTGAAGCTTTCTTT. Translated: CASSLGASNTEAFF.

The genes are TRBV6-5 and TRBJ1-2; a possible D gene is TRBD1 (6 bases). Germline CDR1 is MNHEY and CDR2 is SVGAGI. The CDR3 runs 12 residues. V lost 8 bases and J lost 3, with 10 bases in between. CDR3 bases: TGTGCCAGCGGGAGGGGGGACTATGGCTACACCTTC. This encodes CASGRGDYGYTF.

On this clone: A read error may account for a junction end that differs from germline. The chain links TRBV7-7 to TRBJ2-7; TRBD2 matches at 7 bases. CDR3 length: 13 amino acids. Germline-derived CDR1 and CDR2 are SSHAT and FNYEAQ (reference sequence). In nucleotides, the CDR3 is TGTGCTAGCAGCTTAGAGCGGGGACACGAGCAGTACTTC. Protein product: CASSLERGHEQYF.

The chain is built from TRBV2 and TRBJ1-1; D not resolved. Between the trimmed V and J ends, which lost 6 bases and 4 bases, there was a span of 12 bases. Germline V gene lookup returns CDR1 SNHLY and CDR2 FYNNEI. The CDR3 length is 13 residues. The CDR3 DNA sequence: TGTGCCAGCAGACGGGGTTTTGGCACTGAAGCTTTCTTT. Its protein product is CASRRGFGTEAFF.

J is TRBJ2-2 and V is TRBV7-6, with 7 bases identical to TRBD1. Looked up from germline, CDR1 is SGHVS and CDR2 is FNYEAQ. V shed 3 bases and J 5 bases; nucleotides not matched to a gene: 9. The CDR3 length is 16 residues. The CDR3 protein is CASSFGGQKITGELFF. CDR3 nucleotide sequence: TGTGCCAGCAGCTTTGGGGGACAGAAGATAACCGGGGAGCTGTTTTTT.

This clone showed up just once. The chain's CDR3 is CSVESGPGQPQHF. CDR3 DNA: TGCAGCGTTGAATCAGGCCCCGGACAGCCCCAGCATTTT. The rearrangement joins TRBV29-1 to TRBJ1-5; D unresolved. The germline gives CDR1 SQVTM, CDR2 ANQGSEA. CDR3 size: 13 residues. Deletions cut 2 bases from V and 7 bases from J, with 12 bases between.

The chain has TRBV28 and TRBJ1-5; D gene uncertain. The CDR3 extends over 19 amino acids. Trimming stripped 6 bases from V and 3 bases from J, with 27 bases between. The germline V gene has CDR1 MDHEN and CDR2 SYDVKM. This CDR3 is CASSLLPGLSEFLNQPQHF. In DNA, the CDR3 is TGTGCCAGCAGCCTCCTGCCAGGTTTGTCAGAGTTCCTCAATCAGCCCCAGCATTTT.

This sequence joins TRBV28 and TRBJ2-3; 7 bases are a match to TRBD2. The CDR3 has 16 amino acids. CDR1 and CDR2 from the germline V gene are MDHEN and SYDVKM. The V and J ends lost 4 bases and 0 bases, in that order; junction bases with no gene match: 7. CDR3 amino acids: CASSSSSGTSTDTQYF. The CDR3 region has the DNA TGTGCCAGCAGTTCCTCCAGCGGGACTAGCACAGATACGCAGTATTTT.

The V and J genes are TRBV19 and TRBJ1-5, with D maybe TRBD1 (6 bases). Trimming pared 6 bases from V and 0 bases from J, leaving 12 bases between. Germline V gene lookup returns CDR1 LNHDA and CDR2 SQIVND (reference sequence). This CDR3 spans 15 amino acids. In DNA, the CDR3 is TGTGCCAGTAGCATGACAGGCTATAGCAATCAGCCCCAGCATTTT. Protein sequence: CASSMTGYSNQPQHF.

The genes are TRBV5-1 and TRBJ2-3, with TRBD1 matching over 10 bases. There are 14 residues in the CDR3. The germline V gene has CDR1 SGHRS and CDR2 YFSETQ. After removal of 4 bases from V and 4 bases from J, the junction contained 3 bases not matched to a gene. CDR3 protein: CASSPGTGADTQYF. In nucleotides, the CDR3 is TGCGCCAGCAGCCCCGGGACAGGGGCAGATACGCAGTATTTT.

The rearrangement links TRBV29-1 to TRBJ1-1, with D perhaps TRBD1 (5 bases). V lost 6 bases and J lost 6, with 11 bases in between. The CDR3 has 11 residues. Germline V gives CDR1 SQVTM, CDR2 ANQGSEA. The CDR3 region is CSVFRGAEAFF. CDR3 sequence (DNA): TGCAGCGTCTTCCGGGGGGCTGAAGCTTTCTTT.

This clone was recorded only once. The gene calls are TRBV2 and TRBJ2-2; TRBD2 aligns across 8 bases. The germline gives CDR1 SNHLY, CDR2 FYNNEI. Unmatched junction bases numbered 9, after V lost 6 bases and J lost 6 bases. The CDR3 loop spans 15 amino acids. This chain's CDR3 is CASRAGLVGPGELFF. The CDR3 DNA reads TGTGCCAGCAGGGCGGGACTAGTGGGGCCCGGGGAGCTGTTTTTT.

This chain uses TRBV7-3 with TRBJ2-2; perhaps TRBD2 as D (5 bases). Trimming removed 1 base from V and 6 bases from J, with 9 bases in between. CDR3 length: 14 residues. Germline lookup yields CDR1 SGHTA and CDR2 FQGTGA. The CDR3 region has the DNA TGTGCCAGCAGCTTAATACTCGGGGCCGGGGAGCTGTTTTTT. Translated, it gives CASSLILGAGELFF.

The CDR3 sequence is CASSLSQREGEQYF. The CDR3 DNA sequence: TGTGCCAGCAGCTTATCGCAGCGGGAGGGCGAGCAGTACTTC. This chain uses TRBV7-2 with TRBJ2-7, with 10 bases matching TRBD2. In germline, CDR1 is SGHTA, CDR2 FQGNSA. There are 14 residues in the CDR3. J gave up 6 bases and V 2 bases, and 4 bases lay outside the gene matches.